A selection of T cell receptor beta chains follows, all from one sample in a study of shared clonotypes between healthy human individuals. Sequenced by immunoSEQ multiplex PCR; TCRdb stores in-frame clones only, minus some. The table lists about 680,000 clones, less than 80% of them singletons. The sample consisted of memory CD4+ T cells sorted from blood. The receptors here all came from a woman in her thirties in good health. The CDR3 runs from the conserved cysteine through the conserved F or W. D genes are given only for firm matches. Only some rows state a clone size, as once, few, many or a class for expanded clones.

d_call,clone_size,j_call,v_call,cdr3_aa
NA,NA,TRBJ1-2,TRBV7-3,CASSLNDRLMGGYTF
NA,once,TRBJ2-2,TRBV7-2,CASSYSGLPNTGELFF
TRBD1,NA,TRBJ1-2,TRBV29-1,CSVLTGSAYGYTF
NA,few,TRBJ1-5,TRBV5-8,CASSPRVGVSNQPQHF
TRBD2,NA,TRBJ2-1,TRBV5-1,CASSPGLAGNPEQFF
NA,once,TRBJ1-4,TRBV28,CASRRPSAGEKLFF
NA,NA,TRBJ2-1,TRBV16,CASSQGTYWARYNEQFF
TRBD2,NA,TRBJ2-4,TRBV9,CASSPPVGGDIQYF
NA,NA,TRBJ2-7,TRBV30,CAWSVGSPGPYEQYF
NA,NA,TRBJ2-7,TRBV7-2,CASRLQPGGPSSYEQYF
TRBD2,NA,TRBJ2-5,TRBV5-6,CASSPGLAQETQYF
NA,NA,TRBJ2-1,TRBV6-6,CASSYSFQNNEQFF
TRBD1,NA,TRBJ2-7,TRBV7-8,CASSLVGGQVSSYEQYF
NA,few,TRBJ1-3,TRBV6-1,CASSEWAGGNTIYF
TRBD1,NA,TRBJ1-1,TRBV5-1,CASSSGTAMNTEAFF
TRBD1,NA,TRBJ2-2,TRBV14,CASSSRDRGRAGELFF
NA,NA,TRBJ1-2,TRBV29-1,CSVEEATKPNGYTF
TRBD2,NA,TRBJ2-5,TRBV15,CATSRESAGGQETQYF
TRBD1,few,TRBJ1-1,TRBV2,CASRGQGGNTEAFF
NA,NA,TRBJ2-5,TRBV5-4,CASSRVTGGETQYF
NA,NA,TRBJ1-2,TRBV27,CASSFRDDRRGYTF
NA,NA,TRBJ2-1,TRBV5-1,CASHLTGSYNEQFF
NA,NA,TRBJ2-6,TRBV28,CASSSGGQAGANVLTF
NA,NA,TRBJ2-5,TRBV28,CASSSGTLEETQYF
TRBD1,few,TRBJ2-6,TRBV2,CASGTGDFSGANVLTF
NA,NA,TRBJ1-2,TRBV5-4,CASSPGAGENYGYTF
NA,NA,TRBJ2-7,TRBV29-1,CSGGRGGSYEQYF
TRBD1,NA,TRBJ1-4,TRBV5-8,CASRPGGQGVRNEKLFF
NA,NA,TRBJ1-2,TRBV21-1,CASRALGRDHYGYTF
TRBD1,NA,TRBJ1-4,TRBV5-6,CASSAGQFNEKLFF
NA,NA,TRBJ2-2,TRBV7-9,CASSLAAGARAGELFF
NA,NA,TRBJ2-3,TRBV21-1,CASSIGTGGETDTQYF
TRBD2,NA,TRBJ2-3,TRBV9,CASSVIAGGRTDTQYF
TRBD2,NA,TRBJ2-2,TRBV7-3,CASSSAGGPDTGELFF
NA,NA,TRBJ2-6,TRBV27,CASRTTGGANVLTF
TRBD2,NA,TRBJ2-3,TRBV19,CATQGFGGRVDTQYF
NA,NA,TRBJ2-7,TRBV19,CASSSRPQYEQYF
NA,NA,TRBJ2-7,TRBV7-2,CASSLAYLYEQYF
TRBD1,NA,TRBJ2-7,TRBV28,CASSFPDRGNEQYF
NA,NA,TRBJ2-7,TRBV15,CATSRRGAYEQYF
NA,NA,TRBJ1-1,TRBV15,CATSRDPLQGAFF
NA,NA,TRBJ2-3,TRBV7-2,CASRGHSPTGVTDTQYF
TRBD1,NA,TRBJ2-7,TRBV25-1,CASSEQDRYYEQYF
NA,NA,TRBJ2-5,TRBV18,CASSYVETQYF
TRBD1,NA,TRBJ2-5,TRBV29-1,CSADRGLYQETQYF
TRBD2,NA,TRBJ2-7,TRBV5-1,CASSLVLAGHYEQYF
NA,NA,TRBJ2-7,TRBV6-6,CASSYSNSGYNYEQYF
NA,NA,TRBJ1-1,TRBV27,CASSFRDRQEAFF
NA,few,TRBJ1-3,TRBV7-8,CASSSAGNTIYF
NA,NA,TRBJ1-5,TRBV21-1,CASSKLPGRVRNQPQHF
TRBD2,NA,TRBJ2-1,TRBV5-1,CASSPSSGGYNEQFF
NA,NA,TRBJ2-6,TRBV18,CASSYNPPGLSGANVLTF
TRBD2,NA,TRBJ2-4,TRBV28,CASSEGGPKNIQYF
NA,NA,TRBJ2-7,TRBV5-1,CASSPQGDFYEQYF